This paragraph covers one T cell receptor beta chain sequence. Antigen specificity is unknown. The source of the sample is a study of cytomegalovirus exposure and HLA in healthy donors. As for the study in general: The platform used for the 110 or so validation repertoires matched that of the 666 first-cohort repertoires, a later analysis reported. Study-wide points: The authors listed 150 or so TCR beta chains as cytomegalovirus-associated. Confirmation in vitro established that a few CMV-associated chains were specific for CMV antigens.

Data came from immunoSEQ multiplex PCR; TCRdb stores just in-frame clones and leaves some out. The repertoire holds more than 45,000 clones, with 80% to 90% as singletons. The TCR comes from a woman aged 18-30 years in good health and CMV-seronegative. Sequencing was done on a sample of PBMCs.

CDR3 sequence reads: CASTKATGNSYEQYF. The CDR3 DNA follows: TGTGCCAGCACCAAAGCGACAGGGAATTCCTACGAGCAGTACTTC. V and J are TRBV2 and TRBJ2-7; TRBD1 matches at 7 bases. The V gene end was trimmed by 7 bases and the J gene end by 1 base; junction bases not matched to a gene: 10. Germline lookup yields CDR1 SNHLY and CDR2 FYNNEI. This CDR3 is built from 15 residues.